This is a list of T cell receptor beta chains from one sample in a study of blood T cell repertoires in COVID-19. The data were produced by immunoSEQ multiplex PCR, yet TCRdb's version contains in-frame clones alone and is incomplete. The repertoire holds more than 250,000 clones, about nine tenths seen once, with about 10% in the top ten. The sample comprised PBMCs or T cells enriched from blood (not recorded which). The origin of the receptors is a woman in her late teens or twenties who had recovered from COVID-19. The CDR3 runs from the conserved cysteine through the conserved F or W.

V,J,CDR3
TRBV5-1,TRBJ1-2,CASSEDSVRITNYGYTF
TRBV30,TRBJ1-2,CAWRVSGDYGYTF
TRBV7-9,TRBJ1-3,CASSPGQGYTGNTIYF
TRBV6-5,TRBJ2-5,CASSYTSGTMKTQYF
TRBV4-1,TRBJ2-1,CASSQGTSGSDHPEQFF
TRBV18,TRBJ2-3,CASAKTSGGFTDTQYF
TRBV13,TRBJ1-4,CASSLGREKLFF
TRBV10-3,TRBJ1-2,CAISESIMKGTDYGYTF
TRBV2,TRBJ2-5,CASSWDSQETQYF
TRBV6-5,TRBJ1-4,CASSRDTEKLFF
TRBV30,TRBJ1-4,CAWDNRVRGLEKLFF
TRBV15,TRBJ1-6,CATSDQKTSSYNSPLHF
TRBV9,TRBJ2-3,CASSPRAGLDTQYF
TRBV7-3,TRBJ2-5,CASSGTGGAGQETQYF
TRBV5-1,TRBJ1-2,CASSSGGTVDNYGYTF
TRBV6-5,TRBJ2-3,CASTSRGQDTDTQYF
TRBV6-5,TRBJ1-1,CASSYRTGGGPEAFF
TRBV5-1,TRBJ2-2,CASSPLAGANTGELFF
TRBV13,TRBJ2-3,CASSSVNSGSTDTQYF
TRBV7-4,TRBJ1-4,CASRSNQGLATNEKLFF
TRBV19,TRBJ1-4,CASSVTDRVRAEKLFF
TRBV5-6,TRBJ1-2,CASSLGPGLTGLGGYTF